The 13 T cell receptor beta chains presented below share a single source sample, sequenced in a study of blood T cell repertoires in COVID-19. Clones were read by immunoSEQ multiplex PCR, and TCRdb kept only the in-frame ones, dropping some. The data contain 99,000 or so clones, around 83% of them seen just once; the ten biggest clones take up approximately 3.5%. Sequences were obtained from peripheral blood. These receptors were obtained from a woman of 80 years or more with active or convalescent COVID-19.

V usage is TRBV29-1 and J usage is TRBJ2-7, with D possibly TRBD1 on 5 matching bases. Between the trimmed V and J ends, which lost 4 bases and 0 bases, there was a span of 16 bases. CDR3 length equals 15 residues. In germline, CDR1 is SQVTM, CDR2 ANQGSEA. The CDR3 DNA reads as TGCAGCGTTGTTGTATGGGGCCCTAGCTCCTACGAGCAGTACTTC. It codes for CSVVVWGPSSYEQYF.

The chain carries TRBV7-2 and TRBJ2-5; 9 bases fit TRBD2. Germline-derived CDR1 and CDR2 are SGHTA and FQGNSA. V shed 0 bases, J shed 13 bases, and the junction held 9 bases outside the gene matches. The CDR3 runs to 14 residues. CDR3 amino acids: CASSLAAGGMGWYF. CDR3 DNA: TGTGCCAGCAGCTTAGCGGCGGGAGGGATGGGCTGGTACTTC.

The chain recombines TRBV4-1 with TRBJ2-7; D is possibly TRBD2 (6 bases). The length of the CDR3 is 17 residues. V dropped 1 base and J dropped 1 base, with 17 bases sitting between them. Germline CDR1 is MGHRA and CDR2 is YSYEKL. The CDR3 sequence: CASSQVPPGLTSYEQYF. CDR3 DNA: TGCGCCAGCAGCCAAGTCCCACCGGGACTGACGTCCTACGAGCAGTACTTC.

The chain carries TRBV5-6 and TRBJ2-7; maybe TRBD1 (5 bases). Germline V gives CDR1 SGHDT, CDR2 YYEEEE. This CDR3 is built from 15 residues. Trimming shortened V by 4 bases and J by 3 bases, and 17 bases separated the two germline ends. Here the CDR3 reads CASSPITRGNYEQYF. CDR3 in DNA: TGTGCCAGCAGCCCCATAACAAGGGGTAACTACGAGCAGTACTTC.

The V call is TRBV6-2 or TRBV6-3, the J call TRBJ2-3; TRBD2 agrees at 12 bases. The CDR3 contains 18 residues. Germline CDR1 is MNHEY and CDR2 is SVGEGT. Trimming removed 0 bases from V and 4 bases from J; junction bases left unmatched: 8. Written as DNA, the CDR3 is TGTGCCAGCAGTTACTCGCCTCAGACTAGCGGGAGCGCAGATACGCAGTATTTT. This codes for CASSYSPQTSGSADTQYF.

The chain couples TRBV30 to TRBJ1-4, with a weak D call TRBD1 (6 bases). The CDR3 runs to 14 residues. Deletions cut 0 bases from V and 8 bases from J, with 13 bases between. Germline V gene lookup returns CDR1 GTSNPN and CDR2 SVGIG (reference sequence). CDR3 nucleotide sequence: TGTGCCTGGAGTGTAACAGGGCTGTCCGAAAAACTGTTTTTT. It is translated as CAWSVTGLSEKLFF. The whole variable domain, filled in from reference TRBV30 and TRBJ1-4, reads SQTIHQWPATLVQPVGSPLSLECTVEGTSNPNLYWYRQAAGRGLQLLFYSVGIGQISSEVPQNLSASRPQDRQFILSSKKLLLSDSGFYLCAWSVTGLSEKLFFGSGTQLSVL.

DNA for the CDR3: TGTGCCAGCACCCCCATCCCCCCAATGAACACTGAAGCTTTCTTT. It translates to CASTPIPPMNTEAFF. J is TRBJ1-1 and V is TRBV27; D remains unclear. CDR1 and CDR2 (germline): MNHEY, SMNVEV (reference sequence). V lost 7 bases, J lost 0 bases, and 15 bases lay in between. This CDR3 spans 15 amino acids.

The CDR3: CASSEFQKGNTIYF. The DNA for the CDR3 is TGTGCCAGCAGTGAATTTCAGAAAGGAAACACCATATATTTT. The chain combines TRBV2 with TRBJ1-3; D is unresolved. The CDR3 spans 14 residues. Germline loops: CDR1 SNHLY, CDR2 FYNNEI. Deletions cut 2 bases from V and 4 bases from J, with 9 bases between.

This clone turned up a few times. The V gene is TRBV10-3, the J gene TRBJ2-3, with TRBD1 matching over 10 bases. CDR3 length: 16 amino acids. V was clipped by 5 bases and J by 0 bases; unmatched bases: 5. The germline V gene encodes CDR1 ENHRY and CDR2 SYGVKD. The CDR3 spells CAISRTGGSSTDTQYF. DNA of the CDR3: TGTGCCATCAGTCGGACAGGGGGTTCTAGCACAGATACGCAGTATTTT.

The rearrangement joins TRBV5-5 to TRBJ1-4; no firm D call. The CDR3 runs 15 residues. Trimming removed 0 bases at V and 5 bases at J, with 11 bases between. Looked up from germline, CDR1 is SGHKS and CDR2 is YYEKEE (reference sequence). The CDR3 nucleotides read TGTGCCAGCAGCTTGGGATGGCAGAAAAATGAAAAACTGTTTTTT. Its protein is CASSLGWQKNEKLFF.

V usage is TRBV15 and J usage is TRBJ2-1, with D possibly being TRBD2 (5 bases). V lost 2 bases and J lost 2, with 13 bases in between. There are 16 residues in the CDR3. CDR1 is LNHNV and CDR2 is YYDKDF in the germline V gene (reference sequence). The CDR3 coding sequence is TGTGCCACCAGCAGAAGAGGCGGGTCCCCCTACAATGAGCAGTTCTTC. Protein product: CATSRRGGSPYNEQFF.

Sample share makes this clone medium-sized (0.01 to 0.1%). The chain employs TRBV2 and TRBJ1-6, with a weak D call TRBD1 (6 bases). The CDR3 is 11 residues long. V lost 7 bases, J lost 10 bases, and 8 bases lay in between. In germline, CDR1 is SNHLY, CDR2 FYNNEI. This CDR3 is CASKGVSPLHF. CDR3 DNA: TGTGCCAGCAAGGGGGTGTCACCCCTCCACTTT.

The V gene is TRBV9, the J gene TRBJ2-7; TRBD2 might be the D (5 bases). This CDR3 comprises 15 residues. The V gene's germline CDR1 is SGDLS and CDR2 YYNGEE. With 0 bases removed from V and 0 bases from J, the gap between germline ends came to 10 bases. The CDR3: CASSVASGASYEQYF. CDR3 nucleotide sequence: TGTGCCAGCAGCGTAGCGAGCGGCGCCTCCTACGAGCAGTACTTC.